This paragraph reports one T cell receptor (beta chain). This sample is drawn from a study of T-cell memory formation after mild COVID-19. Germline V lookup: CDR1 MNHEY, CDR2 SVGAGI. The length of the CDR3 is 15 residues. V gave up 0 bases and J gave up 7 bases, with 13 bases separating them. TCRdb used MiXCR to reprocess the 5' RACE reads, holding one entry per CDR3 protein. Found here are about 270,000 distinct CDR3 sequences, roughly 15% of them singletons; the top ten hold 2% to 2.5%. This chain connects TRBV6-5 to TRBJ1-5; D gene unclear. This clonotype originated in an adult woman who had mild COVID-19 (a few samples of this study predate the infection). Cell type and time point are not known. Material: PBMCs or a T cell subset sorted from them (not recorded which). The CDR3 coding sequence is TGTGCCAGCAGTTACTCGAGTAGAATCCGCCAGCCCCAGCATTTT. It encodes CASSYSSRIRQPQHF.